This TCR beta chain derives from a study of T cells in localized non-small cell lung cancer. The ends were cut back, 6 bases at V and 6 bases at J, with 11 bases in the middle. CDR3 length: 13 amino acids. Germline V gene sequence: CDR1 MNHNY, CDR2 SVGAGI (reference sequence). Broader study findings: Sequencing, confined to only one tumor region, leaves heterogeneity possible. Adjacent lung exhibited a median of 57 among the 100 most abundant tumor clones. Uninvolved adjacent lung had more T cell clonality than any other tissue, topping tumor.

Details on this clone: Its antigen is currently unknown.

Measured with immunoSEQ multiplex PCR; TCRdb has only the in-frame clones, and not every one. The repertoire holds under 60,000 clones, with about nine tenths as singletons. The sample here was peripheral blood, taken before any cancer treatment. This sequence was found in a male donor aged 60 or older with stage III squamous cell lung carcinoma. This sequence joins TRBV6-6 and TRBJ1-4, with D hard to call. In DNA form, the CDR3 reads TGTGCCAGCAGGGAGATACAGCATGAAAAACTGTTTTTT. Its translation: CASREIQHEKLFF.